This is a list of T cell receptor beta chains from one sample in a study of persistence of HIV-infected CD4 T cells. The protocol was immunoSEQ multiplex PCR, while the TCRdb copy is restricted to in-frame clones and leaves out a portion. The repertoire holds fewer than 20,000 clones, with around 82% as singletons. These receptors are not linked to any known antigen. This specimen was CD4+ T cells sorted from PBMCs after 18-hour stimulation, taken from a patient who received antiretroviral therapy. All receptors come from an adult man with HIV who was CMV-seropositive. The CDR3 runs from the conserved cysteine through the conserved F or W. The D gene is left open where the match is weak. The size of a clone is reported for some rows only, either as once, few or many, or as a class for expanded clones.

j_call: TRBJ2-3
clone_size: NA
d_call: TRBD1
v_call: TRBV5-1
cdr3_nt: TGCGCCAGCAGCTTGGGACAGGGGTGGACAGATACGCAGTATTTT
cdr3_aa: CASSLGQGWTDTQYF

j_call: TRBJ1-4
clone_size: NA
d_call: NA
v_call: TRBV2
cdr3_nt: TGTGCCAGCAGTGAACAGGGGAGCATCCTAGCCGGAAAACTGTTTTTT
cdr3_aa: CASSEQGSILAGKLFF

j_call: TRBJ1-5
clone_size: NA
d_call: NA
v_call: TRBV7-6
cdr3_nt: TGTGCCAGCAGCCCAACGGACCGACTAGGGGGACAGCCCCAGCATTTT
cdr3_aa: CASSPTDRLGGQPQHF

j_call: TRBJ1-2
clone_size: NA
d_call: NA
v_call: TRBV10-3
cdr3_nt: TGTGCCATCAGTGAGAGGGGAAACTATGGCTACACCTTC
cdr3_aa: CAISERGNYGYTF

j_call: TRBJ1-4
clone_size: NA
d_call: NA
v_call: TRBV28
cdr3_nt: TGTGCCAGCAGTCCCTCCCCACCAGCTAATGAAAAACTGTTTTTT
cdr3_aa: CASSPSPPANEKLFF

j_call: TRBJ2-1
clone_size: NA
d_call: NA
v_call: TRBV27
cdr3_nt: TGTGCCAGCAGTTTATCACGGGACCGCCACAATGAGCAGTTCTTC
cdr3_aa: CASSLSRDRHNEQFF

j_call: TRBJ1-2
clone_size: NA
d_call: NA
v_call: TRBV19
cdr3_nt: TGTGCCAGTAGTATAACCCCAGGGAGGTATAACTATGGCTACACCTTC
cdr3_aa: CASSITPGRYNYGYTF

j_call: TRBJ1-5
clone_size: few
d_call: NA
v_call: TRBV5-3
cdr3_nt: TGTGCCAGAAGCTTGGGTGTCCTGCCTTTT
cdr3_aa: CARSLGVLPF

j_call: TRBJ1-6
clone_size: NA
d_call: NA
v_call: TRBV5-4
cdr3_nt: TGTGCCAGCAGCTCTAAGGGCCAGGAAAATTCACCCCTCCACTTT
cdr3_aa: CASSSKGQENSPLHF

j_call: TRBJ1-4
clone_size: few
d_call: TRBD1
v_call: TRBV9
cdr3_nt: TGTGCCAGCAGCCCCCATCAGGGGGCCGGAGAAAAACTGTTTTTT
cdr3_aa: CASSPHQGAGEKLFF

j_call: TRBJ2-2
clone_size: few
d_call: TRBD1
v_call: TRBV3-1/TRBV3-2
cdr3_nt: TGTGCCAGCAGCTCCAGGGGGCTTTCCAACACCGGGGAGCTGTTTTTT
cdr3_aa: CASSSRGLSNTGELFF

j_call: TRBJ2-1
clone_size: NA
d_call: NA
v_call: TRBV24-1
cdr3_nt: TGTGCCACCAGTGATCCAGGGGAGAGCTACAATGAGCAGTTCTTC
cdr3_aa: CATSDPGESYNEQFF

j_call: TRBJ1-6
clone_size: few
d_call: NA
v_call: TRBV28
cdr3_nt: TGTGCCATACAGGACAAAAAAAATTCACCCCTCCACTTT
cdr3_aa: CAIQDKKNSPLHF

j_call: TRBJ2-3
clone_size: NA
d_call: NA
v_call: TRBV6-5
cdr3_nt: TGTGCCAGCAGCCCGCTCGGGTCTGTGAATACGCAGTATTTT
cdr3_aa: CASSPLGSVNTQYF

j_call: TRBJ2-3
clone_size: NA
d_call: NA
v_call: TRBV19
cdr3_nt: TGTGCCAGTAGCTCCGGCCTCGAAGATACGCAGTATTTT
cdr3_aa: CASSSGLEDTQYF

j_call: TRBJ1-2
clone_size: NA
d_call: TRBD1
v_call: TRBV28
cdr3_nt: TGTGCCAGCAGGCGGACAGGGTATGGCTACACCTTC
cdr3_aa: CASRRTGYGYTF

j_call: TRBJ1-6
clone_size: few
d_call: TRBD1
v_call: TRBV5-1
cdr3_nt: TGCGCCAGCAGCCCTTCCGGACAGGGAGGATCACCCCTCCACTTT
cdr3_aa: CASSPSGQGGSPLHF

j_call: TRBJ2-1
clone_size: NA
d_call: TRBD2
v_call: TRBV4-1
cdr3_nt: TGCGCCAGCAGCCTACAAGGAATAGCGGGAGGGAATGAGCAGTTCTTC
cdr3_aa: CASSLQGIAGGNEQFF

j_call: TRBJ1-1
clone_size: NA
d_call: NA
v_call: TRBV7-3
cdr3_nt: TGTGCCAGCAGCCTGACCGGGGTGGCTGAAGCTTTCTTT
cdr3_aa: CASSLTGVAEAFF

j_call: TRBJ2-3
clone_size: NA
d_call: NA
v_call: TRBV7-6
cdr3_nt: TGTGCCAGCAGCCTACGGCGGACGACTAGCACAGATACGCAGTATTTT
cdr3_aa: CASSLRRTTSTDTQYF

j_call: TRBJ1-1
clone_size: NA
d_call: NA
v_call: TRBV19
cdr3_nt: TGTGCCAGTAGCGTTTCCCTGGGGAGCACTGAAGCTTTCTTT
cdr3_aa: CASSVSLGSTEAFF

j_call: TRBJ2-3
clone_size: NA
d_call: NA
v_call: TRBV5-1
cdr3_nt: TGCGCCAGCAGCGTTACCGGGACCCGAGGCACAGATACGCAGTATTTT
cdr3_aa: CASSVTGTRGTDTQYF

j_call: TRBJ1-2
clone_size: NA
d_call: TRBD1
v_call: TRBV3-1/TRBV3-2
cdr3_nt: TGTGCCAGCAGCCAAGAGGGGACAGGGTCCTATGGCTACACCTTC
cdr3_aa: CASSQEGTGSYGYTF

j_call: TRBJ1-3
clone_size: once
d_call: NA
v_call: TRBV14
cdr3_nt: TGTGCCAGCAGCCCTTTGGTACAGCCCGGCCCGGGAAACACCATATATTTT
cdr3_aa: CASSPLVQPGPGNTIYF

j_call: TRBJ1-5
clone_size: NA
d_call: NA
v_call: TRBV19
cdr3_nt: TGTGCCAGTAGTATATCCCCTCAGCCCCAGCATTTT
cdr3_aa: CASSISPQPQHF

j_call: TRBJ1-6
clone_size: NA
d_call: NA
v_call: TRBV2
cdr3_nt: TGTGCCAGCAGGGCAGGGGCGCGGACACAATCACCCCTCCACTTT
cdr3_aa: CASRAGARTQSPLHF

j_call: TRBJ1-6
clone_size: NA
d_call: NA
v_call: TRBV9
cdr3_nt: TGTGCCAGCAGCGTAGGCCTACAGGGAAATTCACCCCTCCACTTT
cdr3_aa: CASSVGLQGNSPLHF

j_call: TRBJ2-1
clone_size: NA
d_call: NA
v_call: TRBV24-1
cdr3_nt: TGTGCCACCAGTGATTCACTAGGACAGGGAGGGTTTCTGTACAATGAGCAGTTCTTC
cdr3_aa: CATSDSLGQGGFLYNEQFF

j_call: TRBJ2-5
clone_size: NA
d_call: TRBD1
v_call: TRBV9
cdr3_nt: TGTGCCAGCAGCGTAGATAAGGACAGGGTGGAGACCCAGTACTTC
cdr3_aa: CASSVDKDRVETQYF

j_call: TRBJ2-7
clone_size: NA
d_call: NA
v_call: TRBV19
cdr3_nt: TGTGCCAGTAGTCCCCGGACGGACAGTAGTCGCGAGCAGTACTTC
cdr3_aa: CASSPRTDSSREQYF

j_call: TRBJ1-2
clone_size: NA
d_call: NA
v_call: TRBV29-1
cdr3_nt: TGCAGCGTTGGCGCAGGCAGCTATGGCTACACCTTC
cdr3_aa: CSVGAGSYGYTF

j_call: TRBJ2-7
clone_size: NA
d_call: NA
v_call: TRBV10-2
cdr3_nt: TGCGCCAGCACCCCAACAGGGTTCGAGCAGTACTTC
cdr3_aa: CASTPTGFEQYF

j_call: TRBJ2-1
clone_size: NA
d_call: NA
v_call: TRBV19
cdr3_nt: TGTGCCAGTAATAGAGGGACCTACAATGAGCAGTTCTTC
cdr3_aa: CASNRGTYNEQFF

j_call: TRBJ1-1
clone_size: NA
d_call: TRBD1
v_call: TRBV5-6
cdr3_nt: TGTGCCAGCAGCTTCTTGGACAGGGTTGACACTGAAGCTTTCTTT
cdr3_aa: CASSFLDRVDTEAFF

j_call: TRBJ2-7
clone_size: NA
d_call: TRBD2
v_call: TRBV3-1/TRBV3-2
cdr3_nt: TGTGCCAGCAGCCAAGATAGTGGAGCGGGGGCTTACTCCTACGAGCAGTACTTC
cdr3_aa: CASSQDSGAGAYSYEQYF

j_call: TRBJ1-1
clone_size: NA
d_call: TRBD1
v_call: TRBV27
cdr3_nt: TGTGCCAGCAGTTTTACAGGGGCCACTCAGAACACTGAAGCTTTCTTT
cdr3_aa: CASSFTGATQNTEAFF

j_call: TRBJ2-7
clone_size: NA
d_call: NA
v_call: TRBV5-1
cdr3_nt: TGCGCCAGCCGGACGGAGGGGACCTACGAGCAGTACTTC
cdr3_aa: CASRTEGTYEQYF

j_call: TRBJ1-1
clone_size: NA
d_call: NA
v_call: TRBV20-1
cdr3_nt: TGCAGTGCTAGCGCCCCTTCTGAAGCTTTCTTT
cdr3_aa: CSASAPSEAFF

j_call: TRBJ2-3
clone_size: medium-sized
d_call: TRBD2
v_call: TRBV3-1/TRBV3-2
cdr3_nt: TGTGCCAGCAGCCAAGCTTTTAGCGGGGGGGGTAGCACAGATACGCAGTATTTT
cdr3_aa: CASSQAFSGGGSTDTQYF

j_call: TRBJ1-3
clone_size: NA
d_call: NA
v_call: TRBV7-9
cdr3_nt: TGTGCCAGCAGCTTAGCGTTACAGGGCTCTGGAAACACCATATATTTT
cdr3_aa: CASSLALQGSGNTIYF

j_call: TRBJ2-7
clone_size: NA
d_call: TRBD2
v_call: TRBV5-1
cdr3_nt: TGCGCCAGCAGCTTGGTGTCGGGGGGGATCTCCTACGAGCAGTACTTC
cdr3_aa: CASSLVSGGISYEQYF

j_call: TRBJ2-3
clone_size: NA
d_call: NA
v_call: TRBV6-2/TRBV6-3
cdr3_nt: TGTGCCAGCAGTCCAAAGGGGAGGGATACGCAGTATTTT
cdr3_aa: CASSPKGRDTQYF